The 11 T cell receptor beta chains in this list originate from one sample, sequenced in a study of post-analysis software for immune sequencing data. Study results and limitations: TRBV5-6, TRBV5-1 and TRBV20-1 belonged to a set of about five TRBV segments that were more frequent in patients than controls.

No antigen has been identified for these receptors. Prepared TCR beta cDNA libraries contained unique molecular identifiers. MiXCR, run by TCRdb on the PCR reads, gives a single entry per CDR3 protein. This table holds roughly 400,000 distinct CDR3 sequences, roughly 38% found once. The sequenced sample was blood. Receptors originate from a girl aged 2 to 10 with multiple sclerosis.

This clonotype was recorded a few times. The V call is TRBV5-1, the J call TRBJ2-5, with 11 bases identical to TRBD1. The DNA matches TRBJ2-7 better at its end, which makes the J call doubtful. The CDR3 is 15 residues long. CDR1 is SGHRS and CDR2 is YFSETQ in the germline V gene. The CDR3 DNA sequence: TGCGCCAGTGGACGTATCGGACAGGGGGCCGACGAGCAGTACTTC. It encodes CASGRIGQGADEQYF.

The J gene is TRBJ2-7, the V gene TRBV7-2; TRBD2 aligns across 9 bases. J was trimmed by 2 bases and V by 5 bases; bases with no gene match: 16. Germline loops: CDR1 SGHTA, CDR2 FQGNSA. The CDR3 is made up of 18 amino acids. CDR3 protein: CASSLTLLGLAKAYEQYF. CDR3 coding DNA: TGTGCCAGCAGCCTTACCCTCCTCGGACTAGCGAAAGCCTACGAGCAGTACTTC.

This clonotype was recorded a few times. This chain links TRBV20-1 with TRBJ1-5; unclear D gene. The CDR3 is made up of 15 amino acids. Germline-derived CDR1 and CDR2 are DFQATT and SNEGSKA (reference sequence). V was trimmed by 1 base and J by 4 bases, leaving 14 bases between them. The CDR3 protein is CSARASRGSNQPQHF. The CDR3 DNA is TGCAGTGCTAGAGCCTCTCGGGGATCGAATCAGCCCCAGCATTTT.

Turning to this clonotype: Given a much more abundant clone one base away, this may be a read error. The V and J genes are TRBV2 and TRBJ2-1; tentatively, D is TRBD2 (5 bases). Germline CDR1 and CDR2: SNHLY and FYNNEI. V dropped 0 bases and J dropped 6 bases, with 9 bases sitting between them. CDR3 length: 14 residues. CDR3 protein: CASSEASEGNEQFF. CDR3 coding DNA: TGTGCCAGCAGTGAAGCTAGCGAAGGCAATGAGCAGTTCTTC.

This chain links TRBV11-2 with TRBJ1-3; D is uncertain. The germline V and J ends were trimmed by 7 bases and 3 bases, with 4 bases remaining between them. The length of the CDR3 is 11 residues. Germline loops: CDR1 SGHAT, CDR2 FQNNGV. In DNA, the CDR3 is TGTGCCAGCACCGGTGGAAACACCATATATTTT. Amino acid sequence: CASTGGNTIYF.

The rearrangement joins TRBV28 to TRBJ1-1; D remains unclear. CDR1 and CDR2 from the germline V gene are MDHEN and SYDVKM. Trimming stripped 10 bases from V and 3 bases from J, with 24 bases between. The CDR3 has 16 residues. The DNA for the CDR3 is TGTGCCACTCGCAGCCCCTACTATCCCGGGGACACTGAAGCTTTCTTT. Protein: CATRSPYYPGDTEAFF.

This clonotype has a handful of counts. This chain links TRBV7-2 with TRBJ2-5; 9 bases line up with TRBD1. The DNA end favors TRBJ2-7, so the J call may be wrong. CDR1 is SGHTA and CDR2 is FQGNSA in the germline V gene. CDR3 length: 14 residues. CDR3 sequence reads: CASRTPGQGYEQYF. The CDR3 nucleotides read TGTGCCAGCAGGACTCCGGGACAGGGCTACGAGCAGTACTTC.

This clonotype has more than one count but fewer than ten. V is TRBV29-1 and J is TRBJ2-3, with TRBD1 as a possible D gene (6 bases). Germline CDR1 is SQVTM and CDR2 is ANQGSEA. With 3 bases removed from V and 3 bases from J, the gap between germline ends came to 13 bases. The CDR3 consists of 14 residues. The CDR3 region has the DNA TGCAGCGTTGAGGGGTGGGGGCCGACAGATACGCAGTATTTT. Its protein is CSVEGWGPTDTQYF.

In DNA, the CDR3 is TGTGCCAGCAGAAGGGACAGCCTAAGGGAACCCCAGTACTTC. The encoded protein is CASRRDSLREPQYF. The J gene is TRBJ2-5, the V gene TRBV7-9; 7 bases map to TRBD1. The CDR3 has 14 residues. Per the germline V gene, CDR1 is SEHNR and CDR2 is FQNEAQ (reference sequence). J gave up 9 bases and V 6 bases, and 13 bases lay outside the gene matches.

This chain links TRBV28 with TRBJ2-6, with D tentatively TRBD2 (5 bases). Germline V gene data show CDR1 as MDHEN and CDR2 as SYDVKM. Trimming removed 6 bases from V and 0 bases from J, with 15 bases in between. The CDR3 totals 17 residues. CDR3 in DNA: TGTGCCAGCAGAAATGACGGAGGACTCTCTGGGGCCAACGTCCTGACTTTC. Amino acid sequence: CASRNDGGLSGANVLTF.

This clonotype came up a few times. The chain combines TRBV28 with TRBJ2-1; D is uncertain. The CDR3 sequence is 17 residues long. Trimming pared 6 bases from V and 4 bases from J, leaving 22 bases between. Germline V CDR1 and CDR2: MDHEN, SYDVKM. The CDR3 region has the DNA TGTGCCAGCAGCCCCAGAGTGAGTACAGTGAGGTACAATGAGCAGTTCTTC. Translated: CASSPRVSTVRYNEQFF.